This passage covers 14 T cell receptor beta chains from one sample sequenced in a study of blood T cell repertoires in COVID-19. This table comes from immunoSEQ multiplex PCR, and its TCRdb copy is limited to in-frame clones, with some not included. The sample carries some 200,000 clones, 88% recorded once. Sequencing input: peripheral blood. These receptors all come from a man in his 70s with acute or convalescent COVID-19.

This clone was observed a single time. The chain couples TRBV9 to TRBJ2-7; D is possibly TRBD2 (5 bases). The CDR3 runs to 14 residues. V was pared by 0 bases and J by 6 bases, with 13 bases between. Germline V lookup: CDR1 SGDLS, CDR2 YYNGEE. CDR3 sequence reads: CASSVAYGGSEQYF. In nucleotides, the CDR3 is TGTGCCAGCAGCGTAGCCTACGGTGGGAGCGAGCAGTACTTC.

The chain is built from TRBV5-1 and TRBJ1-5, with D possibly matching TRBD1 (6 bases). The CDR3 length is 14 residues. CDR1 SGHRS and CDR2 YFSETQ come from the germline V gene. The V end was cut by 4 bases, the J end by 2 bases, with 10 bases between. CDR3 in amino acids: CASSLGQRNQPQHF. The CDR3 DNA reads as TGCGCCAGCAGCCTAGGACAGCGCAATCAGCCCCAGCATTTT.

This rearrangement joins TRBV5-4 to TRBJ2-1; D possibly corresponds to TRBD1 (6 bases). Germline V gene data show CDR1 as SGHNT and CDR2 as YYREEE (reference sequence). The CDR3 runs to 13 residues. V lost 1 base and J 8 bases, leaving 10 bases between the germline ends. CDR3 in DNA: TGTGCCAGCAGCTTGAAAGGGGGTGATGAGCAGTTCTTC. Translating it yields CASSLKGGDEQFF.

The chain joins TRBV11-2 to TRBJ1-2; D is unresolved. CDR3 size: 14 residues. V lost 2 bases and J lost 1, with 8 bases in between. Germline V gene data show CDR1 as SGHAT and CDR2 as FQNNGV. The CDR3 bases are TGTGCCAGCAGCTTAAACAGCATTAACTATGGCTACACCTTC. Protein: CASSLNSINYGYTF.

The chain is built from TRBV30 and TRBJ2-5, with TRBD1 identical over 9 bases. The ends lost 2 bases at V and 4 bases at J; junction bases unmatched: 11. This CDR3 is built from 16 residues. Germline V CDR1 and CDR2: GTSNPN, SVGIG (reference sequence). The CDR3 is CAWSTPGTGKRETQYF. CDR3 in DNA: TGTGCCTGGAGTACCCCCGGGACAGGGAAAAGAGAGACCCAGTACTTC.

This rearrangement joins TRBV7-3 to TRBJ2-1; D possibly corresponds to TRBD2 (6 bases). The CDR3 is made up of 17 amino acids. V was cut by 0 bases and J by 0 bases, with 12 bases left in between. In germline, CDR1 is SGHTA, CDR2 FQGTGA. As DNA, the CDR3 is TGTGCCAGCAGCTTAACGGGAGGAGCGTACTCCTACAATGAGCAGTTCTTC. It encodes CASSLTGGAYSYNEQFF. Looking up the rest from reference TRBV7-3 and TRBJ2-1 gives the full variable domain: GAGVSQTPSNKVTEKGKYVELRCDPISGHTALYWYRQSLGQGPEFLIYFQGTGAADDSGLPNDRFFAVRPEGSVSTLKIQRTERGDSAVYLCASSLTGGAYSYNEQFFGPGTRLTVL.

This sequence joins TRBV20-1 and TRBJ1-5, with D hard to call. CDR1 is DFQATT, CDR2 SNEGSKA, per germline (reference sequence). The CDR3 length is 13 residues. The ends were cut back, 3 bases at V and 5 bases at J, with 11 bases in the middle. DNA for the CDR3: TGCAGTGCTAGTGGTCCCGGGGATCAGCCCCAGCATTTT. Protein sequence: CSASGPGDQPQHF.

The rearrangement joins TRBV19 to TRBJ1-5; D might be TRBD1 (5 bases). The CDR3 extends over 14 amino acids. Germline V gives CDR1 LNHDA, CDR2 SQIVND (reference sequence). V lost 1 base and J 9 bases, leaving 13 bases between the germline ends. The CDR3 DNA reads TGTGCCAGTAGTATAGGGCAGGGTCGACGGCCCCAGCATTTT. This encodes CASSIGQGRRPQHF. Using reference TRBV19 and TRBJ1-5 for the parts outside the CDR3, the full variable domain is DGGITQSPKYLFRKEGQNVTLSCEQNLNHDAMYWYRQDPGQGLRLIYYSQIVNDFQKGDIAEGYSVSREKKESFPLTVTSAQKNPTAFYLCASSIGQGRRPQHFGDGTRLSIL.

The J gene is TRBJ1-1, the V gene TRBV2; tentative D call: TRBD1 (5 bases). The CDR3 is made up of 14 amino acids. Germline V gene sequence: CDR1 SNHLY, CDR2 FYNNEI. The germline V and J ends were trimmed by 7 bases and 0 bases, with 12 bases remaining between them. The CDR3 protein is CASTLVGVNTEAFF. In nucleotides, the CDR3 is TGTGCCAGCACCCTCGTAGGGGTGAACACTGAAGCTTTCTTT.

The chain combines TRBV19 with TRBJ2-1; tentative D call: TRBD2 (5 bases). The CDR3 has 16 residues. Germline CDR1 is LNHDA and CDR2 is SQIVND (reference sequence). V was pared by 0 bases and J by 4 bases, with 13 bases between. The CDR3 DNA sequence: TGTGCCAGTAGTATAGAGAGAGGGCTCCTATACAATGAGCAGTTCTTC. This translates into CASSIERGLLYNEQFF.

This chain connects TRBV28 to TRBJ2-5; TRBD1 agrees at 8 bases. This CDR3 comprises 12 residues. J was trimmed by 13 bases and V by 5 bases; bases with no gene match: 9. Germline CDR1 MDHEN, CDR2 SYDVKM. The CDR3 region has the DNA TGTGCCAGCAGTGGTACGGGACAGGCGACGTACTTC. It yields the protein CASSGTGQATYF.

The rearrangement links TRBV7-3 to TRBJ2-1; 8 bases align to TRBD1. The germline V gene encodes CDR1 SGHTA and CDR2 FQGTGA. The CDR3 totals 16 residues. V lost 2 bases to trimming and J lost 7 bases; unmatched junction nucleotides: 10. The CDR3 DNA is TGTGCCAGCAGCTTAGGGAGGCAGGGGGCAAGAAATGAGCAGTTCTTC. The encoded protein is CASSLGRQGARNEQFF.

This sequence joins TRBV5-6 and TRBJ1-5; 10 nucleotides agree with TRBD1. Looked up from germline, CDR1 is SGHDT and CDR2 is YYEEEE. The V and J ends lost 5 bases and 3 bases, in that order; junction bases with no gene match: 5. The CDR3 covers 15 residues. Here the CDR3 reads CASRRGQGTNQPQHF. CDR3 sequence (DNA): TGTGCCAGCAGGAGGGGACAGGGGACCAATCAGCCCCAGCATTTT.

This chain uses TRBV7-9 with TRBJ1-1, with D possibly being TRBD1 (6 bases). The V gene lost 1 base and the J gene lost 3 bases, with 12 bases spanning the gap. The germline V gene has CDR1 SEHNR and CDR2 FQNEAQ (reference sequence). CDR3 length: 15 amino acids. CDR3 nucleotides: TGTGCCAGCAGCTTAGATCAGGGGCGGGACACTGAAGCTTTCTTT. Its translation is CASSLDQGRDTEAFF.